This is a list of T cell receptor beta chains from one sample in a study of blood T cell repertoires in COVID-19. Repertoires were generated with immunoSEQ multiplex PCR, while TCRdb's copy carries only in-frame clones and drops some. The repertoire includes about 100,000 clones, 88% of them detected once, and 5% sits in the top ten. The sequenced sample was peripheral blood. Source of these receptors: a human donor in a cohort sampled during active COVID-19. Each CDR3 is given with its conserved first and last residue. A D gene is named only where the DNA matches it firmly. Not every row has a clone size; where given, it reads once, few, many or a size class.

V gene,D gene,clone size,J gene,CDR3 protein,CDR3 DNA
TRBV18,NA,once,TRBJ1-2,CASSPGRAGYTF,TGTGCCAGCTCACCAGGCAGGGCTGGCTACACCTTC
TRBV30,NA,NA,TRBJ1-1,CAWRAGPSTEAFF,TGTGCCTGGAGGGCAGGTCCCTCCACTGAAGCTTTCTTT
TRBV28,NA,NA,TRBJ2-7,CASSLVTQGLYYEQYF,TGTGCCAGCAGTTTGGTGACGCAGGGCCTTTACTACGAGCAGTACTTC
TRBV19,NA,NA,TRBJ1-2,CASSMGGTYGYTF,TGTGCCAGTAGTATGGGAGGAACCTATGGCTACACCTTC
TRBV5-4,NA,NA,TRBJ2-1,CASSSTGTRNEQFF,TGTGCCAGCAGCTCAACCGGGACAAGGAATGAGCAGTTCTTC
TRBV30,NA,once,TRBJ1-1,CAWSGGHLTEAFF,TGTGCCTGGAGTGGGGGACACCTGACTGAAGCTTTCTTT
TRBV7-8,NA,NA,TRBJ2-1,CASGQGNEQFF,TGTGCCAGCGGTCAGGGCAATGAGCAGTTCTTC
TRBV19,NA,once,TRBJ1-2,CASSRQVSPPNYGYTF,TGTGCCAGTAGTCGCCAGGTCAGCCCGCCGAACTATGGCTACACCTTC
TRBV11-1,NA,NA,TRBJ2-3,CASSLQVSDTQYF,TGTGCCAGCAGCTTGCAGGTTTCAGATACGCAGTATTTT
TRBV3-1/TRBV3-2,TRBD2,NA,TRBJ2-5,CASSRRTSGSQETQYF,TGTGCCAGCAGCCGACGGACTAGCGGGAGTCAAGAGACCCAGTACTTC
TRBV25-1,NA,NA,TRBJ1-2,CASSSQNRVGGYTF,TGTGCCAGCAGTTCCCAGAACAGGGTTGGTGGCTACACCTTC
TRBV5-1,TRBD2,NA,TRBJ2-1,CASSLEPLGTSGSYNEQFF,TGCGCCAGCAGCTTGGAGCCCTTGGGGACTAGCGGGAGCTACAATGAGCAGTTCTTC
TRBV5-1,TRBD2,NA,TRBJ2-1,CASSQRDSYNEQFF,TGCGCCAGCAGCCAGCGGGACTCCTACAATGAGCAGTTCTTC
TRBV14,NA,NA,TRBJ2-1,CASSHLASYRYNEQFF,TGTGCCAGCAGCCATTTGGCTAGCTATCGCTACAATGAGCAGTTCTTC
TRBV19,NA,NA,TRBJ2-1,CASSTPITEGDEQFF,TGTGCCAGTAGTACCCCGATTACGGAGGGCGATGAGCAGTTCTTC
TRBV5-5,TRBD1,NA,TRBJ2-7,CASSLGQGLSYEQYF,TGTGCCAGCAGCTTAGGACAGGGTTTAAGTTACGAGCAGTACTTC
TRBV4-1,NA,NA,TRBJ2-5,CASSQDLRGTETQYF,TGCGCCAGCAGCCAAGATCTCCGGGGGACGGAGACCCAGTACTTC
TRBV6-4,TRBD2,NA,TRBJ2-3,CASRASGSTDTQYF,TGTGCCAGCAGGGCTAGCGGGAGTACAGATACGCAGTATTTT
TRBV5-1,TRBD2,few,TRBJ2-1,CASSSTSGRGYNEQFF,TGCGCCAGCAGCTCGACAAGCGGGCGGGGGTACAATGAGCAGTTCTTC
TRBV7-2,NA,NA,TRBJ2-1,CASSPVGTNNEQFF,TGTGCCAGCAGCCCCGTCGGGACAAATAATGAGCAGTTCTTC
TRBV15,TRBD2,NA,TRBJ2-7,CATSTLAGQTYEQYF,TGTGCCACCAGCACACTAGCGGGACAAACTTACGAGCAGTACTTC
TRBV5-4,TRBD1,NA,TRBJ2-2,CASSRTGTGNTGELFF,TGTGCCAGCAGCAGGACCGGGACAGGGAACACCGGGGAGCTGTTTTTT
TRBV9,NA,NA,TRBJ2-2,CASSVGGRGGSGELFF,TGTGCCAGCAGCGTAGGAGGCAGGGGTGGTTCCGGGGAGCTGTTTTTT
TRBV5-1,NA,NA,TRBJ2-7,CASSLSPYNEQYF,TGCGCCAGCAGCTTGTCCCCATACAACGAGCAGTACTTC
TRBV15,TRBD2,NA,TRBJ2-2,CATSREVGLAGVTGELFF,TGTGCCACCAGCAGAGAGGTTGGGCTAGCGGGAGTAACCGGGGAGCTGTTTTTT
TRBV20-1,NA,NA,TRBJ2-5,CSASDGGGAWAQYF,TGCAGTGCTAGTGACGGAGGCGGGGCCTGGGCCCAGTACTTC
TRBV2,TRBD1,NA,TRBJ2-7,CASSDVGQGTYEQYF,TGTGCCAGCAGTGACGTGGGACAGGGCACCTACGAGCAGTACTTC
TRBV19,NA,NA,TRBJ1-1,CASSTGGMNTEAFF,TGTGCCAGTAGTACGGGGGGAATGAACACTGAAGCTTTCTTT
TRBV30,NA,NA,TRBJ2-5,CAWSGSHETQYF,TGTGCCTGGAGCGGGAGTCACGAGACCCAGTACTTC
TRBV11-2,NA,NA,TRBJ1-1,CASSRNPGTEAFF,TGTGCCAGCAGCCGTAACCCCGGGACAGAAGCTTTCTTT
TRBV12-3/TRBV12-4,NA,NA,TRBJ2-7,CASSWGDYEQYF,TGTGCCAGCAGTTGGGGGGACTACGAGCAGTACTTC
TRBV5-1,TRBD1,once,TRBJ1-3,CASSPGLWDSSGNTIYF,TGCGCCAGCAGCCCCGGGTTGTGGGACAGCTCTGGAAACACCATATATTTT
TRBV19,NA,NA,TRBJ1-2,CASSRAGEHGYTF,TGTGCCAGTAGTCGGGCAGGGGAGCATGGCTACACCTTC
TRBV11-2,NA,NA,TRBJ1-1,CASKGMGTEAFF,TGTGCCAGCAAGGGGATGGGGACTGAAGCTTTCTTT
TRBV6-5,NA,NA,TRBJ1-2,CASKSWDKSNYGYTF,TGTGCCAGCAAGTCGTGGGACAAGAGTAACTATGGCTACACCTTC
TRBV9,TRBD2,NA,TRBJ2-3,CASSPSGGGADTQYF,TGTGCCAGCAGCCCATCGGGGGGGGGAGCAGATACGCAGTATTTT
TRBV12-3/TRBV12-4,NA,NA,TRBJ2-1,CASTQNLYNEQFF,TGTGCCAGCACCCAGAACCTGTACAATGAGCAGTTCTTC
TRBV6-4,TRBD1,few,TRBJ2-3,CASSDSGTGGTDTQYF,TGTGCCAGCAGTGACTCCGGGACAGGGGGCACAGATACGCAGTATTTT
TRBV11-3,TRBD1,NA,TRBJ2-7,CASSLPGQGHEQYF,TGTGCCAGCAGCTTACCGGGACAGGGCCACGAGCAGTACTTC
TRBV28,TRBD1,NA,TRBJ1-6,CASSQDRISNKDSPLHF,TGTGCCAGCAGTCAGGACAGGATTTCCAACAAAGATTCACCCCTCCACTTT
TRBV27,TRBD2,NA,TRBJ2-4,CASSPSTSGRSGAKNIQYF,TGTGCCAGCAGTCCGTCGACTAGCGGGAGGTCGGGGGCCAAAAACATTCAGTACTTC
TRBV28,NA,once,TRBJ1-2,CASSLNSGDYGYTF,TGTGCCAGCAGTTTAAATTCAGGGGACTATGGCTACACCTTC
TRBV7-2,NA,NA,TRBJ1-2,CASSLQGLYGYTF,TGTGCCAGCAGCTTACAGGGGCTCTATGGCTACACCTTC
TRBV5-3,TRBD2,NA,TRBJ2-1,CARSFPTSGSTSSYNEQFF,TGTGCCAGAAGCTTTCCAACTAGCGGGAGTACGAGCTCCTACAATGAGCAGTTCTTC
TRBV7-9,TRBD1,NA,TRBJ1-4,CASSLEGTALEKLFF,TGTGCCAGCAGCTTAGAAGGGACAGCGCTAGAAAAACTGTTTTTT
TRBV7-8,TRBD1,NA,TRBJ1-5,CASRPGQGANQPQHF,TGTGCCAGCAGGCCGGGACAGGGGGCCAATCAGCCCCAGCATTTT
TRBV18,TRBD1,NA,TRBJ1-5,CASSPQIQGTGQPQHF,TGTGCCAGCTCACCACAGATACAAGGGACAGGTCAGCCCCAGCATTTT
TRBV28,NA,NA,TRBJ1-1,CASSLVRGNTEAFF,TGTGCCAGCAGTTTAGTACGGGGGAACACTGAAGCTTTCTTT
TRBV5-1,NA,NA,TRBJ2-1,CASQNGGFLNEQFF,TGCGCCAGCCAAAACGGGGGATTTTTGAATGAGCAGTTCTTC
TRBV3-1/TRBV3-2,NA,NA,TRBJ2-7,CASSQVLSLEQYF,TGTGCCAGCAGCCAAGTCCTAAGCCTGGAGCAGTACTTC
TRBV2,NA,NA,TRBJ2-5,CASSSIFQGSQETQYF,TGTGCCAGCAGTTCGATCTTTCAGGGTTCCCAAGAGACCCAGTACTTC